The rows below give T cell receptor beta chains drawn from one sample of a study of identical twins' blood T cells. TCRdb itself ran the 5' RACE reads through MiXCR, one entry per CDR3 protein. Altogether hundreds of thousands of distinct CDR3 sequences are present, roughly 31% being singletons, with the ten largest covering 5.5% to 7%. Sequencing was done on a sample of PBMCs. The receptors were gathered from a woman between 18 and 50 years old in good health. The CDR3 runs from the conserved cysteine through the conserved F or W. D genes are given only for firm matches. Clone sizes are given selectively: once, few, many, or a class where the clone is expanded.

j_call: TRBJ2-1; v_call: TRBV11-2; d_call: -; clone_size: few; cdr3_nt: TGTGCCAGCAGCTTAGATCCGCAAGCCTACAATGAGCAGTTCTTC; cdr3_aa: CASSLDPQAYNEQFF
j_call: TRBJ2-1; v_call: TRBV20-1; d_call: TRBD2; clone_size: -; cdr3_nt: TGCAGTGCTCTTGCGGGAGGGTCGGATGAGCAGTTCTTC; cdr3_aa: CSALAGGSDEQFF
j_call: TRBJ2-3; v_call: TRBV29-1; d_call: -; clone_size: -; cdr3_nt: TGCAACGTTGAAGATGTGGAGAGCAGCACAGATACGCAGTATTTT; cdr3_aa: CNVEDVESSTDTQYF
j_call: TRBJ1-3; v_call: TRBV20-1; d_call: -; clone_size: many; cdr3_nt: TGCAGTGCGAGCGCGCTGGGCATATCTGACACCATATATTTT; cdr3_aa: CSASALGISDTIYF
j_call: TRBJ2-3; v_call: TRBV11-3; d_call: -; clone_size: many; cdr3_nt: TGTGCCAGCAGCTTAGAACCAGGGTTATTTGGCACAGATACGCAGTATTTT; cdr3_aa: CASSLEPGLFGTDTQYF
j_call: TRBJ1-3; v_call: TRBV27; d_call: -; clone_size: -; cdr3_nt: TGTGCCAGCAGTCCCACGGACGGACGAAACACCATATATTTT; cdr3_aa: CASSPTDGRNTIYF
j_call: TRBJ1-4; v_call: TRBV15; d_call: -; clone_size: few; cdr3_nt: TGTGCCACCAGCAGAGAGGGGGTATTAGAAAAACTGTTTTTT; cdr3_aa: CATSREGVLEKLFF
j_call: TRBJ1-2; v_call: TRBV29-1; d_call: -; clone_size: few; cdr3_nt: TGCATGGGGACGTCAGGGCGTGATGGCTACACCTTC; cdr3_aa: CMGTSGRDGYTF
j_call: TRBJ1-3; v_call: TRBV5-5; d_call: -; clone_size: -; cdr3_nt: TGTGCCAGCAGCCCCGTTTCGCGGGAGTACACCATATATTTT; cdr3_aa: CASSPVSREYTIYF
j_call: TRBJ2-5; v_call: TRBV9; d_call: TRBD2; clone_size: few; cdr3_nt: TGTGCCAGCAGCGTCGGGACTAGCAGTGAGACCCAGTACTTC; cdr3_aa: CASSVGTSSETQYF
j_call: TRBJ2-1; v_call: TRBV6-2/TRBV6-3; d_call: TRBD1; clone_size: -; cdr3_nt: TGTGCCAGCAGTCCCGGACAGGCTGGTATGGATGAGCAGTTCTTC; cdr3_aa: CASSPGQAGMDEQFF
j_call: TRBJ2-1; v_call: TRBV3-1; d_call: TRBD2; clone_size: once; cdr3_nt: TGTGCCAGCCGCCTAGCGGGGGGCAGAGAGAATGAGCAGTTCTTC; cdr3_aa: CASRLAGGRENEQFF
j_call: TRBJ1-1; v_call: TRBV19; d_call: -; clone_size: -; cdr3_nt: TGTGCCAGTTATTCGGGGAGCAACCGAGCTTTCTTT; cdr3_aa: CASYSGSNRAFF
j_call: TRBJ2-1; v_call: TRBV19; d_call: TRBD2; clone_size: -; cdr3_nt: TGTGCCAGTAGTGCTGCTCGACTAGCGGGAGGGAATGAGCAGTTCTTC; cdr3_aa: CASSAARLAGGNEQFF
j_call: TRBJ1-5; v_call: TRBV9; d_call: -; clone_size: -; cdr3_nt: TGTGTCAGCAGCCAGGGGCCGAGGGGTCAGCCCCAGCATTTT; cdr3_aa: CVSSQGPRGQPQHF
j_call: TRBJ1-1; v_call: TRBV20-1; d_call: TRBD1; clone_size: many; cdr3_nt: TGCAGTGCTAACCCGGACAGGGGACATACTGAAGCTTTCTTT; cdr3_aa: CSANPDRGHTEAFF
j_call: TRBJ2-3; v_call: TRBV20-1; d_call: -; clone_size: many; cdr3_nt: TGCAGTTTAAGCATGGATACGCAGTATTTT; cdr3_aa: CSLSMDTQYF
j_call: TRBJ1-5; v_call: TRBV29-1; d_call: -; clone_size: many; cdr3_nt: TGCAGCGTTGGGGGTGGGACGGATCAGCCCCAGCATTTT; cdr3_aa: CSVGGGTDQPQHF
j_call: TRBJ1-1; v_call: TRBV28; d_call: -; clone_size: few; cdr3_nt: TGTGCCAGCAGTTTGACTACTACCAAAGCTTTCTTT; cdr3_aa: CASSLTTTKAFF
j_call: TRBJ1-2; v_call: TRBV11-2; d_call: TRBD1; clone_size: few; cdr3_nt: TGTGCCAGCAGCTCCCTAGGGACAGCCATTCACTATGGCTACACCTTC; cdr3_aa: CASSSLGTAIHYGYTF
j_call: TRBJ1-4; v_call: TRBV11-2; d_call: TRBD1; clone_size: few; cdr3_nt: TGTGCCAGCAGCTTAGCCCGGACAGGGCTTAATGAAAAACTGTTTTTT; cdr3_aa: CASSLARTGLNEKLFF
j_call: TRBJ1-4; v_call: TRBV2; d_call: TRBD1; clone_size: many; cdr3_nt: TGTGCCAGCATTAATGGACAGGGTCGGGGTGAAAAACTGTTTTTT; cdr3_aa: CASINGQGRGEKLFF
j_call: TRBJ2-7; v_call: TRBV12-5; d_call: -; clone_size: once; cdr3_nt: TGTGCTAGTGGTTTGGACCCTTCCTACGAGCAGTACTTC; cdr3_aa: CASGLDPSYEQYF
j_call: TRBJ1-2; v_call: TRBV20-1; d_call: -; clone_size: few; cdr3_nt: TGCAGTGCCCTTACGGACACCCTGGGTCGTGGCTACACCTTC; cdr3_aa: CSALTDTLGRGYTF
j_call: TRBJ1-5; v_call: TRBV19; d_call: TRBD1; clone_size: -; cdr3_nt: TGTGCCAGTAGTATAACCGGGACAGACAATCAGCCCCAGCATTTT; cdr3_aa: CASSITGTDNQPQHF
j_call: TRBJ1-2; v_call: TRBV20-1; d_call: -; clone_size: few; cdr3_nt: -; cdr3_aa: CSARDWARVGLGAF
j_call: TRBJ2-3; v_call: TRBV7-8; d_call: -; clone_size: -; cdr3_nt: TGTGCCAGCAGCTTGGGACGGTACACAGATACGCAGTATTTT; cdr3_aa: CASSLGRYTDTQYF
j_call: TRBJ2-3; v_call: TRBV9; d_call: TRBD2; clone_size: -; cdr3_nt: TGTGCCAGCAGCCTCCTCGGCGGGGGAGATACGCAGTATTTT; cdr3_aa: CASSLLGGGDTQYF
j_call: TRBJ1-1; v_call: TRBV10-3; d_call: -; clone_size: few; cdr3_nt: TGTGCCATCAGTGAGGCTCTGGGGGCAGGTGGGACTGAAGCTTTCTTT; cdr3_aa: CAISEALGAGGTEAFF
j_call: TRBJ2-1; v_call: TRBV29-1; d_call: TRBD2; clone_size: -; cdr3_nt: TGCATCGCCGATCGCCTACTAGCGAATGAGCAGTTCTTC; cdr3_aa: CIADRLLANEQFF
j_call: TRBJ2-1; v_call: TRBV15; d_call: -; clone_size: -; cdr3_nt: TGTGCCACCAGCAGAGGGAAAAGCTCCTACAATGAGCAGTTCTTC; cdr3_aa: CATSRGKSSYNEQFF
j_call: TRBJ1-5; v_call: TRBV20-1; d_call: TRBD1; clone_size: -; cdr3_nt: TGCAGTGCTATCACGGACAGGGAACATCAGCCCCAGCATTTT; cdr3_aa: CSAITDREHQPQHF
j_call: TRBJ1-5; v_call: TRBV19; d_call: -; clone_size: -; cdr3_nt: TGTGCCAGTAGTACGCCGGGACGGCGTCTAGATCAGCCCCAGCATTTT; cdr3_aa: CASSTPGRRLDQPQHF
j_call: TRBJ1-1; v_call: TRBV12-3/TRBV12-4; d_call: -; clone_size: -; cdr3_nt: TGTGCCAGCAGTGGGCCCGTCTACACTGAAGCTTTCTTT; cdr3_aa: CASSGPVYTEAFF
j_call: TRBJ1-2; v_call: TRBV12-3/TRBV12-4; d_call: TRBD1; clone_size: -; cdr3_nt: TGTGCCAGCAAGGGACAGACAAACTATGGCTACACCTTC; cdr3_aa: CASKGQTNYGYTF
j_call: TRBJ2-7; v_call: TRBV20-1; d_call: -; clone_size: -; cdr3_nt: TGCAGTGCTAGTGGGCTAGTCTACGAGCAGTACTTC; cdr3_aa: CSASGLVYEQYF
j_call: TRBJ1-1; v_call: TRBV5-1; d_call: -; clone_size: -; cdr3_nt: TGCGCCAGCAGCTACACGGGAAAGAACACTGAAGCTTTCTTT; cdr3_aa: CASSYTGKNTEAFF
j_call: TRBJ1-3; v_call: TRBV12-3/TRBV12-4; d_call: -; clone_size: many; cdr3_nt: TGTGCCAGCATTTTAGGCTACTCTGGAAACACCATATATTTT; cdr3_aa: CASILGYSGNTIYF
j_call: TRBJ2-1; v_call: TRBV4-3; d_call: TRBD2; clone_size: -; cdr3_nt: TGCGCCAGCAGCAAAAGCGGGAGGGCCTACAATGAGCAGTTCTTC; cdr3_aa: CASSKSGRAYNEQFF
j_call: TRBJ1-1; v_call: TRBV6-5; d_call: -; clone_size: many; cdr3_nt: TGTGCCAGCTCCCAGCAGGGGAGCACTGAAGCTTTCTTT; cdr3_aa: CASSQQGSTEAFF
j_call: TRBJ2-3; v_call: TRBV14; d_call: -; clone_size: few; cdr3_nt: TGTGCCAGCAGCCAAGAGCGGTCAGATACGCAGTATTTT; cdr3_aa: CASSQERSDTQYF
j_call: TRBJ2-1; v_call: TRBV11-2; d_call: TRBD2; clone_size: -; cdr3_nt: TGTGCCAGCAAACTAGCGGGCGTGGAGCAGTTCTTC; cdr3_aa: CASKLAGVEQFF
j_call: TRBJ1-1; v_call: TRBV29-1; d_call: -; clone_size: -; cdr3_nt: TGCAGCGCAGGGACGCAATTGAACACTGAAGCTTTCTTT; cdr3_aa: CSAGTQLNTEAFF
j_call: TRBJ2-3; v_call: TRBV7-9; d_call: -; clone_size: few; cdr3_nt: TGTGCCAGCAGTTTGACCGGGACCACAGATACGCAGTATTTT; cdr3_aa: CASSLTGTTDTQYF
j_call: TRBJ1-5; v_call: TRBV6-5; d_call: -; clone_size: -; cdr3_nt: TGTGCCAGCAGACCCATCAGGACTGATCAGCCCCAGCATTTT; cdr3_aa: CASRPIRTDQPQHF
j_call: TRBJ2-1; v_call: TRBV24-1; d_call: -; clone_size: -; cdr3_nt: TGTGCCACCAGTGGGGGCCCGGACAGCGGCTCCTACAATGAGCAGTTCTTC; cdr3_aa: CATSGGPDSGSYNEQFF
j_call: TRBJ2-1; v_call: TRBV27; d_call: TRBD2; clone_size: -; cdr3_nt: TGTGCCAGCAGTTTAATAGCGGGGAGCTCCTACAATGAGCAGTTCTTC; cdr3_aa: CASSLIAGSSYNEQFF
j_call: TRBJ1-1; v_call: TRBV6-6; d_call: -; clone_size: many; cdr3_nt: TGTGCCAGCAGTTACGTGGGTAGAGGCACTGAAGCTTTCTTT; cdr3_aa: CASSYVGRGTEAFF
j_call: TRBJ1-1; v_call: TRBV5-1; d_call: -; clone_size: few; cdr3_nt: TGCGCCAGCAGCTTCGGCGGGATTCGATCTGAAGCTTTCTTT; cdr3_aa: CASSFGGIRSEAFF
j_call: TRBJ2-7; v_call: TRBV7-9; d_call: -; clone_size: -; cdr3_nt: TGTGCCAGCAGCTGGGACTCTAACTGGCAGTACTTC; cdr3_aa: CASSWDSNWQYF
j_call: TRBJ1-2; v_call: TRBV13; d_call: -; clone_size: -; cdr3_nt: TGTGCCAGCAGCCCCGGGCCGACGGGCTACACCTTC; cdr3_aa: CASSPGPTGYTF
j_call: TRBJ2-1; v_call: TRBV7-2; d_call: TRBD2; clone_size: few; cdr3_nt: TGTGCCAGCAGCTTCACTAGCGGGAGTATCGCGCAGTTCTTC; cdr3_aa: CASSFTSGSIAQFF
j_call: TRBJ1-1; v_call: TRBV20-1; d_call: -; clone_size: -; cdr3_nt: TGCAGTGCTAGGACACAGGGTGAAGCTTTCTTT; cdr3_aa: CSARTQGEAFF
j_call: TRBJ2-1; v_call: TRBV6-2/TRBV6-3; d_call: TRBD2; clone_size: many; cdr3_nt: TGTGCCACCCTCCCGGGACTAAACTACAATGAGCAGTTCTTC; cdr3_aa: CATLPGLNYNEQFF
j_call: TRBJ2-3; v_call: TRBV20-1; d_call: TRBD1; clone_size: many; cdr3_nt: TGCAGTGCTAGAGATTTTGGACAGGGAACAGATACGCAGTATTTT; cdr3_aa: CSARDFGQGTDTQYF
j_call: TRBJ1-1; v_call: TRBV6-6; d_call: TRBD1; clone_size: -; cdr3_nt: TGTGCCAGCATGAGCAGACAGGGCAACACTGAAGCTTTCTTT; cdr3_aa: CASMSRQGNTEAFF
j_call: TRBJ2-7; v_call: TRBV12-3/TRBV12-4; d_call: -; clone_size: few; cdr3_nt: TGTGCCAGCAGGCTACAGGGAAAGCAGTACTTC; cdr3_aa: CASRLQGKQYF